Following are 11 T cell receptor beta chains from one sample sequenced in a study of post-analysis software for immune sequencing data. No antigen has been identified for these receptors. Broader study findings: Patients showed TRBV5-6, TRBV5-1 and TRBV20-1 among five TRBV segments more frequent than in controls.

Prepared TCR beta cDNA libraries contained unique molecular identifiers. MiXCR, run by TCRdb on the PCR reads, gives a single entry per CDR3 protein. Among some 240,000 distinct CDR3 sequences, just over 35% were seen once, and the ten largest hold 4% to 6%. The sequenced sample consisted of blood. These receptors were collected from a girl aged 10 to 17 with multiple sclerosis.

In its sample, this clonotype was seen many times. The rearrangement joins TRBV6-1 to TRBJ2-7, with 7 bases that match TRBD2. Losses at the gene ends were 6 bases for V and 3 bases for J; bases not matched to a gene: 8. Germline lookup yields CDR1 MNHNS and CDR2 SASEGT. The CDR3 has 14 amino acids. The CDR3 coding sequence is TGTGCCAGCAGGACGAAGCGCGGGAGCTACGAGCAGTACTTC. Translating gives CASRTKRGSYEQYF.

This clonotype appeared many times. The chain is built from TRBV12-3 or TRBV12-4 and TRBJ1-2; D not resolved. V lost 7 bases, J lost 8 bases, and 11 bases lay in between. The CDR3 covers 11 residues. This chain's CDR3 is CASTPREGYTF. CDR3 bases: TGTGCCAGCACCCCCCGGGAAGGCTACACCTTC.

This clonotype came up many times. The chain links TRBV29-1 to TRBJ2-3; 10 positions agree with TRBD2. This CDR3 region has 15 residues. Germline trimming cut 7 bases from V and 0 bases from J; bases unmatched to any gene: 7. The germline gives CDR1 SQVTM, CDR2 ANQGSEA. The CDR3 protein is CSALPTSGSTDTQYF. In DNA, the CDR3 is TGCAGCGCCCTCCCGACTAGCGGGAGCACAGATACGCAGTATTTT.

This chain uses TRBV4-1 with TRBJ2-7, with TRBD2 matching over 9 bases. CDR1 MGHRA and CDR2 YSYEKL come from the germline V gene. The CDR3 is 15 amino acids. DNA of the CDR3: TGCGCCAGCGGCCAAGTATTAGCGGGAGTAGACGAGCAGTACGTC. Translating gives CASGQVLAGVDEQYV.

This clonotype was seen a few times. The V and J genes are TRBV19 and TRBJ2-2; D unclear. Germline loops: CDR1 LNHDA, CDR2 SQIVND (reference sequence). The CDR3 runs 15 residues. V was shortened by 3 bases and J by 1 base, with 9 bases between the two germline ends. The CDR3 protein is CASSIGRQNTGELFF. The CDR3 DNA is TGTGCCAGTAGTATTGGGCGGCAGAACACCGGGGAGCTGTTTTTT.

The CDR3 nucleotides are TGTGCCAGCAGTTTTGGCGGGGAGGGCAATCAGCCCCAGCATTTT. It specifies CASSFGGEGNQPQHF. This chain links TRBV12-3 or TRBV12-4 with TRBJ1-5; no reliable D call. The CDR3 loop spans 15 amino acids. V shed 3 bases and J shed 2 bases, with 11 bases lying between them.

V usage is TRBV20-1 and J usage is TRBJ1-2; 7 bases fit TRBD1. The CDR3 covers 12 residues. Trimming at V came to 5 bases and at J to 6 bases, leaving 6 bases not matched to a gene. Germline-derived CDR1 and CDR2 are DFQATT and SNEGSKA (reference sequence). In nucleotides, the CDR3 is TGCAGTGCTCCCGAAGGGGGCGATGGCTACACCTTC. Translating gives CSAPEGGDGYTF.

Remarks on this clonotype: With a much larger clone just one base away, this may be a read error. CDR3: CASRLARGQETQYF. The CDR3 nucleotides are TGTGCCAGCAGGTTGGCCAGGGGGCAGGAGACCCAGTACTTC. The chain joins TRBV28 to TRBJ2-5; 8 nucleotides match TRBD1. This CDR3 is 14 amino acids long. J gave up 5 bases and V 6 bases, and 8 bases lay outside the gene matches. Germline CDR1 and CDR2: MDHEN and SYDVKM.

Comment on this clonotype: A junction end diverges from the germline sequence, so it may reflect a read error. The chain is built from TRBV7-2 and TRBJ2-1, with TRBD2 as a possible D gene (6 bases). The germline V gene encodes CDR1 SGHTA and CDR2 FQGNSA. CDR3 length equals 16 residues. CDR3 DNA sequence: TGTGCCGGCAGCTTAGCTGGGACTCAATCCTACAGTGAGCAGTTCTTC. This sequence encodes CAGSLAGTQSYSEQFF.

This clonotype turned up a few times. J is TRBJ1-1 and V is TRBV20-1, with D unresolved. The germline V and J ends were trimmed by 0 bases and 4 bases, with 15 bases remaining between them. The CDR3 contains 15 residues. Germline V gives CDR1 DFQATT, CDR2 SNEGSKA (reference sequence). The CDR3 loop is CSARDPGSEGTEAFF. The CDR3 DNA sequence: TGCAGTGCTAGAGATCCGGGTTCGGAAGGCACTGAAGCTTTCTTT.

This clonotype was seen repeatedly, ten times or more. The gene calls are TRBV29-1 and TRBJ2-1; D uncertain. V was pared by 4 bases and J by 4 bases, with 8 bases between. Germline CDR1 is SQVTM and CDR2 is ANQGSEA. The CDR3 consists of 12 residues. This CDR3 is CSVGNLYNEQFF. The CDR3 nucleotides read TGCAGCGTTGGTAACCTTTACAATGAGCAGTTCTTC.